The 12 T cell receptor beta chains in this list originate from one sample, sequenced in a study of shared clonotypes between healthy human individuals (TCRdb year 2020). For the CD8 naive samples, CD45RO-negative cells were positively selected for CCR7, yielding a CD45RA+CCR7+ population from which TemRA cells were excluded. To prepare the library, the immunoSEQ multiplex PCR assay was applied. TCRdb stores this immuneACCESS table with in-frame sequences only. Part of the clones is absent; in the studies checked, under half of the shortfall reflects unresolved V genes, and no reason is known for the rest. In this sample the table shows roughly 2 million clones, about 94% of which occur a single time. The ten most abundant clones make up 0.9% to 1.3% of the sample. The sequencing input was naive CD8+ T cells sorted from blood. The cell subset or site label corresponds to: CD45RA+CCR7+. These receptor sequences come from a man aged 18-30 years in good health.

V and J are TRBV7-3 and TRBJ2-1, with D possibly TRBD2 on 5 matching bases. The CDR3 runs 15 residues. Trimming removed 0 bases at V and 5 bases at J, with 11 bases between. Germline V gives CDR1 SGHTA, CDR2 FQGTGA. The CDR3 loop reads CASSLTGVENNEQFF. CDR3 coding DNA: TGTGCCAGCAGCTTAACGGGAGTAGAGAACAATGAGCAGTTCTTC.

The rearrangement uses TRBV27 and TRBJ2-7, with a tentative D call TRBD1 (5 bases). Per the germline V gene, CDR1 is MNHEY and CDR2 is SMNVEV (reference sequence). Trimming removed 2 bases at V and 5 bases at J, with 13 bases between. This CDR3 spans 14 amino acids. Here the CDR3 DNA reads TGTGCCAGCAGTTTAGTATTCCAGGGTGACGAGCAGTACTTC. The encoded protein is CASSLVFQGDEQYF.

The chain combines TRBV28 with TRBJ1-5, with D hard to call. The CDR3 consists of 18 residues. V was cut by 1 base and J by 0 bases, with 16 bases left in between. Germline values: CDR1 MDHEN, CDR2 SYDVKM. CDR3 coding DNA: TGTGCCAGCAGTTTATTAGGTAGTGGGCTTTATAGCAATCAGCCCCAGCATTTT. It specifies CASSLLGSGLYSNQPQHF.

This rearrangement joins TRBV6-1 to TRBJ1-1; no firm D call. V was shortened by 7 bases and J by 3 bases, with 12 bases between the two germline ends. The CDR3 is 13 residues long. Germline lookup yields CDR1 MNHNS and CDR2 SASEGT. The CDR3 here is CASIAGGYTEAFF. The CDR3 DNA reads TGTGCCAGCATTGCAGGAGGATACACTGAAGCTTTCTTT.

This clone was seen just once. The CDR3 spells CASSSNGNTEAFF. CDR3 DNA sequence: TGTGCCAGCAGTTCGAACGGTAACACTGAAGCTTTCTTT. This chain uses TRBV6-5 with TRBJ1-1; D is undetermined. Germline V lookup: CDR1 MNHEY, CDR2 SVGAGI. The V end lost 4 bases, the J end lost 2 bases, and 8 bases lay between the germline ends. CDR3 length: 13 residues.

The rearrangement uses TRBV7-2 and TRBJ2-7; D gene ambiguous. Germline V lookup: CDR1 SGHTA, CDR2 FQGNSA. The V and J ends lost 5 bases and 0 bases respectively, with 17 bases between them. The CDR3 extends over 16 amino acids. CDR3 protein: CASSQISSGSSYEQYF. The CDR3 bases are TGTGCCAGCAGCCAAATCAGCTCAGGAAGCTCCTACGAGCAGTACTTC.

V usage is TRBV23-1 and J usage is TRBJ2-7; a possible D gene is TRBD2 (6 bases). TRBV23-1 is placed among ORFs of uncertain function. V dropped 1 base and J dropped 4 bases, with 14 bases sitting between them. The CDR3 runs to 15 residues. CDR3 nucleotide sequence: TGCGCCAGCAGTCAATTACGGGGGACTCCTTACGAGCAGTACTTC. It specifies CASSQLRGTPYEQYF.

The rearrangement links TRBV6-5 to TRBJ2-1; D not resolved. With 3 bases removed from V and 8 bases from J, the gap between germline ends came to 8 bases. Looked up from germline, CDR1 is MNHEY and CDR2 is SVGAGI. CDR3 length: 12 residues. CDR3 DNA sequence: TGTGCCAGCAGTTATGTCGGGTATGAGCAGTTCTTC. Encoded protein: CASSYVGYEQFF.

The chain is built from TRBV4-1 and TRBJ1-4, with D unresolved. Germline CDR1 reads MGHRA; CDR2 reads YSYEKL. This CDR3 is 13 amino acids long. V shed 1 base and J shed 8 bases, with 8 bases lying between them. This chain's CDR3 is CASSQAQREKLFF. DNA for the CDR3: TGCGCCAGCAGCCAAGCACAGCGAGAAAAACTGTTTTTT.

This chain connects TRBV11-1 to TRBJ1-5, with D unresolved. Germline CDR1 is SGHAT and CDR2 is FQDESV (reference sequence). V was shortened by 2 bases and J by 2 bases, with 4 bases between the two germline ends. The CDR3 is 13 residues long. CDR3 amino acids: CASSLRRNQPQHF. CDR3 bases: TGTGCCAGCAGCTTACGTCGCAATCAGCCCCAGCATTTT.

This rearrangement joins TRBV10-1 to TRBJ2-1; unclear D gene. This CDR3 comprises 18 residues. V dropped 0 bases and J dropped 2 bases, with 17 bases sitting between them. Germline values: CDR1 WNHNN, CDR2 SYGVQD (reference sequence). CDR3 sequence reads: CASSESTLTLGTYNEQFF. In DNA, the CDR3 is TGCGCCAGCAGTGAGTCGACCTTGACCCTAGGGACCTACAATGAGCAGTTCTTC.

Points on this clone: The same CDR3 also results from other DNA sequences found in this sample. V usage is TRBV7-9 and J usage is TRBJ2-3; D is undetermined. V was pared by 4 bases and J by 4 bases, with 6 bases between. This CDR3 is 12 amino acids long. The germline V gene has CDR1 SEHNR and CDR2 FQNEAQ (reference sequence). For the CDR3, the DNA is TGTGCCAGCAGCTCCCCCCCAGATACGCAGTATTTT. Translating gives CASSSPPDTQYF.